Following are 21 T cell receptor beta chains from one sample sequenced in a study of cytomegalovirus exposure and HLA in healthy donors. It was with 60 Vbeta and 13 Jbeta primers that the PCR ran. Profiling relied on immunoSEQ multiplex PCR, and the TCRdb table lists in-frame clones only, not all of them. The top ten hold 7% of the sample, which has about 150,000 clones, approximately 80% seen once. Sequencing used PBMCs. The receptor source for this set is a woman in her thirties or forties in good health and CMV-seropositive.

This clone turned up a few times. V gene TRBV11-1 combines with J gene TRBJ1-1, with D possibly being TRBD1 (5 bases). CDR3 length equals 14 residues. V lost 5 bases, J lost 6 bases, and 16 bases lay in between. Germline CDR1 reads SGHAT; CDR2 reads FQDESV (reference sequence). The CDR3 here is CASSRQHTNAEAFF. As DNA, the CDR3 is TGTGCCAGCAGCCGACAGCACACAAACGCTGAAGCTTTCTTT. Full variable domain (rest looked up from reference TRBV11-1 and TRBJ1-1): EAEVAQSPRYKITEKSQAVAFWCDPISGHATLYWYRQILGQGPELLVQFQDESVVDDSQLPKDRFSAERLKGVDSTLKIQPAELGDSAMYLCASSRQHTNAEAFFGQGTRLTVV.

As concerns this clone: In the same sample, other DNA sequences code for this CDR3. This chain's CDR3 is CASSSGGRGNTIYF. The CDR3 DNA reads TGTGCCAGCAGTTCCGGGGGTCGTGGAAACACCATATATTTT. The chain has TRBV6-6 and TRBJ1-3; D might be TRBD1 (5 bases). Deletions cut 4 bases from V and 3 bases from J, with 10 bases between. This CDR3 region has 14 residues. CDR1 and CDR2 from the germline V gene are MNHNY and SVGAGI (reference sequence).

The chain combines TRBV5-1 with TRBJ1-2; unclear D gene. Germline-derived CDR1 and CDR2 are SGHRS and YFSETQ. This CDR3 contains 14 residues. The V end lost 0 bases, the J end lost 6 bases, and 12 bases lay between the germline ends. The CDR3 protein is CASSLDSGVNGYTF. The CDR3 nucleotides read TGCGCCAGCAGCTTGGACAGTGGCGTAAATGGCTACACCTTC.

The chain couples TRBV5-4 to TRBJ1-1; 11 bases align to TRBD1. V lost 2 bases, J lost 5 bases, and 8 bases stayed unmatched. The germline CDR1 and CDR2 sequences are SGHNT and YYREEE (reference sequence). The length of the CDR3 is 16 residues. CDR3 DNA: TGTGCCAGCAGCTTTGTATGGACAGGGGGCTTAACTGAAGCTTTCTTT. This sequence encodes CASSFVWTGGLTEAFF.

The chain links TRBV2 to TRBJ1-2; the D is unclear. Between the trimmed V and J ends, which lost 0 bases and 0 bases, there was a span of 8 bases. The CDR3 contains 15 residues. Germline values: CDR1 SNHLY, CDR2 FYNNEI. CDR3 coding DNA: TGTGCCAGCAGTGAAGCTTCAGGCTCTAACTATGGCTACACCTTC. Translation: CASSEASGSNYGYTF.

V gene TRBV6-1 combines with J gene TRBJ1-2; a possible D gene is TRBD1 (6 bases). The germline V and J ends were trimmed by 1 base and 8 bases, with 17 bases remaining between them. CDR1 and CDR2 (germline): MNHNS, SASEGT. The CDR3 is made up of 15 amino acids. CDR3 region: CASSEVLAGVEGYTF. The CDR3 DNA reads TGTGCCAGCAGTGAAGTTCTTGCAGGGGTGGAGGGCTACACCTTC.

The chain has TRBV30 and TRBJ1-1; TRBD1 aligns across 7 bases. Germline V gene data show CDR1 as GTSNPN and CDR2 as SVGIG (reference sequence). Trimming removed 5 bases from V and 5 bases from J; junction bases left unmatched: 5. The CDR3 consists of 12 residues. The CDR3 is CAWYRDSTEAFF. CDR3 in DNA: TGTGCCTGGTACAGGGACAGTACTGAAGCTTTCTTT.

The V call is TRBV5-6, the J call TRBJ2-2; unclear D gene. CDR3 length equals 17 residues. V was clipped by 1 base and J by 0 bases, with 13 bases between them. Germline CDR1 is SGHDT and CDR2 is YYEEEE. The CDR3 sequence: CASSLRLLIANTGELFF. CDR3 coding DNA: TGTGCCAGCAGCTTGAGACTCCTCATCGCGAACACCGGGGAGCTGTTTTTT.

The chain carries TRBV11-3 and TRBJ1-2; no reliable D call. V lost 0 bases, J lost 3 bases, and 14 bases lay in between. This CDR3 is built from 16 residues. Germline-derived CDR1 and CDR2 are SGHNT and YENEEA. Here the CDR3 reads CASSLDRRKLYYGYTF. DNA of the CDR3: TGTGCCAGCAGCTTAGATCGGAGAAAACTGTACTATGGCTACACCTTC. Full variable domain (remainder filled in from reference TRBV11-3 and TRBJ1-2): EAGVVQSPRYKIIEKKQPVAFWCNPISGHNTLYWYLQNLGQGPELLIRYENEEAVDDSQLPKDRFSAERLKGVDSTLKIQPAELGDSAVYLCASSLDRRKLYYGYTFGSGTRLTVV.

The CDR3 protein is CASRSARGGGSPLHF. The CDR3 bases are TGTGCCAGTCGTAGTGCTAGAGGAGGGGGCTCACCCCTCCACTTT. The chain links TRBV19 to TRBJ1-6; 7 bases are shared with TRBD1. This CDR3 is built from 15 residues. V trimming: 8 bases; J trimming: 10 bases; junction bases outside the gene matches: 14. The germline CDR1 and CDR2 sequences are LNHDA and SQIVND (reference sequence).

The chain links TRBV7-2 to TRBJ2-7; 9 nucleotides align to TRBD1. Unmatched junction bases numbered 8, after V lost 5 bases and J lost 6 bases. The CDR3 loop spans 14 amino acids. Germline CDR1 is SGHTA and CDR2 is FQGNSA. The CDR3 DNA is TGTGCCAGCAGCCCATACAGGGGGCCTGGCGAGCAGTACTTC. Its translation: CASSPYRGPGEQYF.

The genes are TRBV6-6 and TRBJ1-1; D is ambiguous. Deletions cut 0 bases from V and 0 bases from J, with 8 bases between. The CDR3 runs to 15 residues. The germline V gene has CDR1 MNHNY and CDR2 SVGAGI (reference sequence). CDR3 DNA: TGTGCCAGCAGTTACTCGAACACAATGAACACTGAAGCTTTCTTT. Translated, it gives CASSYSNTMNTEAFF.

This chain links TRBV9 with TRBJ2-2, with TRBD1 identical over 8 bases. The CDR3 loop spans 15 amino acids. Trimming took 7 bases from V and 4 from J; bases not matched to a gene: 9. In germline, CDR1 is SGDLS, CDR2 YYNGEE. The CDR3 is CASRTSGTGTGELFF. The DNA for the CDR3 is TGTGCCAGCCGAACCTCCGGGACAGGCACCGGGGAGCTGTTTTTT.

The rearrangement uses TRBV4-3 and TRBJ1-1; possibly TRBD1 for D (6 bases). The CDR3 has 14 amino acids. V gave up 3 bases and J gave up 4 bases, with 12 bases separating them. CDR1 and CDR2 from the germline V gene are LGHNA and YSLEER. The CDR3 reads CASSQGRGITEAFF. The DNA of the CDR3 is TGCGCCAGCAGCCAGGGCAGGGGAATCACTGAAGCTTTCTTT.

The chain joins TRBV6-5 to TRBJ1-1, with TRBD1 matching 8 bases. The CDR3 has 13 residues. V lost 6 bases, J lost 4 bases, and 4 bases stayed unmatched. Germline CDR1 and CDR2: MNHEY and SVGAGI. The CDR3 DNA follows: TGTGCCAGCAGAGGACAGGGAAGCACTGAAGCTTTCTTT. Amino acids: CASRGQGSTEAFF.

This clone appeared a few times. V and J are TRBV19 and TRBJ2-7; D might be TRBD1 (6 bases). CDR3 length: 15 residues. Trimming removed 3 bases at V and 4 bases at J, with 16 bases between. Germline values: CDR1 LNHDA, CDR2 SQIVND (reference sequence). The CDR3 nucleotides are TGTGCCAGTAGTATCCGGTCCATGGGGGCGTACGAGCAGTACTTC. It is translated as CASSIRSMGAYEQYF.

The J gene is TRBJ2-3, the V gene TRBV4-2, with 14 bases lining up with TRBD2. There are 18 residues in the CDR3. Losses at the gene ends were 1 base for V and 2 bases for J; bases not matched to a gene: 5. Germline CDR1 reads LGHNA; CDR2 reads YNFKEQ. DNA of the CDR3: TGTGCCAGCAGCCAAGGACTAGCGGGGGGGCGGTCCACAGATACGCAGTATTTT. Its protein is CASSQGLAGGRSTDTQYF.

The genes are TRBV29-1 and TRBJ1-1; tentatively, D is TRBD1 (5 bases). Germline-derived CDR1 and CDR2 are SQVTM and ANQGSEA. The CDR3 is 12 amino acids. V shed 4 bases and J shed 1 base, with 7 bases lying between them. The CDR3 sequence is CSVADRNTEAFF. DNA for the CDR3: TGCAGCGTTGCCGACAGGAACACTGAAGCTTTCTTT.

This chain's CDR3 is CASSLGGQLNEKLFF. Here the CDR3 DNA reads TGTGCCAGCAGCTTAGGAGGACAGTTAAATGAAAAACTGTTTTTT. The V gene is TRBV11-2, the J gene TRBJ1-4; weak D call: TRBD1 (6 bases). CDR3 length: 15 residues. CDR1 is SGHAT and CDR2 is FQNNGV in the germline V gene. Between the trimmed V and J ends, which lost 1 base and 5 bases, there was a span of 11 bases.

The chain links TRBV7-9 to TRBJ2-3, with D perhaps matching TRBD2 (7 bases). The CDR3 is 13 residues long. With 5 bases removed from V and 8 bases from J, the gap between germline ends came to 14 bases. Germline V gives CDR1 SEHNR, CDR2 FQNEAQ (reference sequence). The CDR3 loop reads CASSLYREGTQYF. DNA for the CDR3: TGTGCCAGCAGCCTCTACAGGGAGGGTACGCAGTATTTT. Looking up the rest from reference TRBV7-9 and TRBJ2-3 gives the full variable domain: DTGVSQNPRHKITKRGQNVTFRCDPISEHNRLYWYRQTLGQGPEFLTYFQNEAQLEKSRLLSDRFSAERPKGSFSTLEIQRTEQGDSAMYLCASSLYREGTQYFGPGTRLTVL.

The chain carries TRBV5-1 and TRBJ2-3, with 12 bases aligning to TRBD2. Germline V gene lookup returns CDR1 SGHRS and CDR2 YFSETQ. Unmatched junction bases numbered 13, after V lost 5 bases and J lost 0 bases. The CDR3 contains 19 residues. The CDR3 DNA reads as TGCGCCAGCAGTTCGAGCACTAGCGGGGGGTCCACTAGCACAGATACGCAGTATTTT. It is translated as CASSSSTSGGSTSTDTQYF.